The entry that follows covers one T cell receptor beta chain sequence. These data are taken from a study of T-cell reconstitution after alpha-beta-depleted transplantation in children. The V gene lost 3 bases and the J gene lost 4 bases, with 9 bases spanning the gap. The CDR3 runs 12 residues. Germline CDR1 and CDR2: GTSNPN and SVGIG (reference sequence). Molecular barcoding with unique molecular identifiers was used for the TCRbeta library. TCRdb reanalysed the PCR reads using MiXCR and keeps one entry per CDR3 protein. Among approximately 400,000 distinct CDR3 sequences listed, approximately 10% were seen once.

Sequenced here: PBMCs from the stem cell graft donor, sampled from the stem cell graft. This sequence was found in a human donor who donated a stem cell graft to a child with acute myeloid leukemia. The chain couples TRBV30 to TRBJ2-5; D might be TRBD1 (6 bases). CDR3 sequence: CAWRAGAETQYF. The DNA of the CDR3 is TGTGCCTGGAGGGCAGGGGCAGAGACCCAGTACTTC.